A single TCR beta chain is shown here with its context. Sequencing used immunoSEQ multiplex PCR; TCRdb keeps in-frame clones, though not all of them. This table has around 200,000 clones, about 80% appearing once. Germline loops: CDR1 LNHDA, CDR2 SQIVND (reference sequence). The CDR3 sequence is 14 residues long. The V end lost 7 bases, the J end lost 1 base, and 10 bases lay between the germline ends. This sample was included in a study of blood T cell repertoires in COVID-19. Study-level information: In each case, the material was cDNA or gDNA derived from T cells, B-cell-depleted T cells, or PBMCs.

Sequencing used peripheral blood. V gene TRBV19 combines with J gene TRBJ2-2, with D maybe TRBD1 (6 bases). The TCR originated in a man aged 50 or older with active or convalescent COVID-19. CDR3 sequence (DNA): TGTGCCAGTAAGCCGGGACAGAACACCGGGGAGCTGTTTTTT. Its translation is CASKPGQNTGELFF.